This TCR beta chain was sequenced during a study of blood T cell repertoires in COVID-19. V was trimmed by 2 bases and J by 7 bases, leaving 15 bases between them. The CDR3 length is 15 residues. Per the germline V gene, CDR1 is KGHSH and CDR2 is LQKENI. The study assigned cohorts using participant-reported clinical history. This clone was recorded a few times. TCRdb keeps only in-frame clones here, not all; method: immunoSEQ multiplex PCR. Of approximately 260,000 clones listed, 75% to 95% are singletons. The sample comprised PBMCs or T cells enriched from blood (not recorded which). The sequence derives from a woman between 18 and 30 years old who had recovered from COVID-19. The J gene is TRBJ1-5, the V gene TRBV18, with unresolved D. In nucleotides, the CDR3 is TGTGCCAGCTCACCAACTCCGGATCCGGGGCAGCCCCAGCATTTT. Protein: CASSPTPDPGQPQHF.